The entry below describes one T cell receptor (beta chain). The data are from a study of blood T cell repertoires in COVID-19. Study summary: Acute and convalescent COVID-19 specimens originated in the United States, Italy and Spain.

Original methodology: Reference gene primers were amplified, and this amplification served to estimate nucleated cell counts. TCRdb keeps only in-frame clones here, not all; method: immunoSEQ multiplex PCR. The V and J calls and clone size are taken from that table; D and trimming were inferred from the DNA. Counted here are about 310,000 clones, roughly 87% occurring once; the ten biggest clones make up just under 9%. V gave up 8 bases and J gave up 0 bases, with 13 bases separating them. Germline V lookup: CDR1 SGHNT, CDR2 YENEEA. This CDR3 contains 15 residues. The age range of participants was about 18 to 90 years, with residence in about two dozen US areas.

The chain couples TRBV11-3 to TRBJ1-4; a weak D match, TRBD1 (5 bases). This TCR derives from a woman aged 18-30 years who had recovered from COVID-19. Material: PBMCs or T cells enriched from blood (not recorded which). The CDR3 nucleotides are TGTGCCAGCTCCGAAGGGGCAGCAACTAATGAAAAACTGTTTTTT. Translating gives CASSEGAATNEKLFF.